This is a list of T cell receptor beta chains from one sample in a study of OX40 agonist ivuxolimab in advanced cancers. The assay was immunoSEQ multiplex PCR, and TCRdb's table has in-frame clones only and misses some. Of some 50,000 clones in the sample, around four fifths are singletons; the top ten hold 2.5% to 3.5%. Sequencing used CD4+ or CD8+ T cells sorted from blood, obtained in a trial of the OX40 agonist ivuxolimab. These receptors originate from an adult with an advanced solid tumor such as melanoma, head and neck, liver or kidney cancer. Both conserved end residues are part of each CDR3. The D gene is left open where the match is weak. Clone size is not always given. Where it is, it says once, few, many or a class for expanded clones.

d_call j_call v_call clone_size cdr3_aa cdr3_nt
NA TRBJ2-3 TRBV15 few CATRGISTDTQYF TGTGCCACCAGGGGCATAAGCACAGATACGCAGTATTTT
NA TRBJ2-5 TRBV28 few CASSLLQETQYF TGTGCCAGCAGTTTATTACAAGAGACCCAGTACTTC
TRBD2 TRBJ2-5 TRBV6-5 NA CASIDSGGRSPYF TGTGCCAGCATTGATAGCGGGGGGCGGTCCCCGTACTTC
NA TRBJ1-2 TRBV19 NA CASSDLTRHYGYTF TGTGCCAGTAGTGATTTAACACGGCACTATGGCTACACCTTC
NA TRBJ2-6 TRBV28 NA CASGTGGSLGANVLTF TGTGCCAGCGGGACTGGTGGGTCTTTGGGGGCCAACGTCCTGACTTTC
TRBD1 TRBJ1-4 TRBV6-1 NA CASRAGGETGKLFF TGTGCCAGCAGGGCAGGGGGGGAGACTGGGAAACTGTTTTTT
NA TRBJ2-3 TRBV6-5 NA CASKMTNTDTQYF TGTGCCAGCAAAATGACAAACACAGATACGCAGTATTTT
NA TRBJ2-7 TRBV25-1 NA CASSEPGSSYEQYF TGTGCCAGCAGTGAGCCGGGGAGCTCCTACGAGCAGTACTTC
NA TRBJ1-1 TRBV5-1 NA CASSLARNTEAFF TGCGCCAGCAGCTTGGCTAGGAACACTGAAGCTTTCTTT
TRBD2 TRBJ2-3 TRBV7-2 NA CASSLAGGYTDTQYF TGTGCCAGCAGCTTAGCGGGGGGGTACACAGATACGCAGTATTTT
NA TRBJ1-1 TRBV7-9 NA CASSLASLGNTEAFF TGTGCCAGCAGCTTAGCCTCACTCGGAAACACTGAAGCTTTCTTT
NA TRBJ1-6 TRBV7-2 NA CASSPGGLGSPLHF TGTGCCAGCAGCCCAGGTGGGTTGGGTTCACCCCTCCACTTT
NA TRBJ1-2 TRBV6-5 NA CASRGLNYGYTF TGTGCCAGCAGGGGACTCAACTATGGCTACACCTTC
TRBD1 TRBJ1-5 TRBV4-2 NA CASSQGSQGENQPQHF TGTGCCAGCAGCCAAGGGTCCCAGGGGGAAAATCAGCCCCAGCATTTT
NA TRBJ1-1 TRBV28 NA CATFFGATEAFF TGTGCTACGTTTTTTGGGGCCACTGAAGCTTTCTTT
NA TRBJ1-3 TRBV7-8 NA CASSPRGLSGNTIYF TGTGCCAGCAGCCCCAGGGGCCTCTCTGGAAACACCATATATTTT
NA TRBJ2-7 TRBV6-5 NA CASSRTRSSYEQYF TGTGCCAGCAGCCGGACTCGTAGCTCCTACGAGCAGTACTTC
NA TRBJ2-2 TRBV6-4 NA CASRNVANTGELFF TGTGCCAGCAGGAATGTAGCGAACACCGGGGAGCTGTTTTTT
TRBD1 TRBJ2-7 TRBV19 NA CASGTGGSYEQYF TGTGCCAGTGGGACAGGGGGCTCCTACGAGCAGTACTTC
NA TRBJ1-1 TRBV12-2 NA CASRLALSISDTEAFF TGTGCAAGTCGCTTAGCTTTATCGATCTCAGACACTGAAGCTTTCTTT
TRBD1 TRBJ2-2 TRBV18 NA CASSPQGQLSNTGELFF TGTGCCAGCTCACCGCAGGGACAGCTATCGAACACCGGGGAGCTGTTTTTT
NA TRBJ2-7 TRBV6-6 NA CASSYSGGSYEQYF TGTGCCAGCAGTTACTCGGGTGGATCCTACGAGCAGTACTTC
TRBD1 TRBJ1-5 TRBV2 NA CASSAGQGAGQPQHF TGTGCCAGCAGCGCGGGACAGGGGGCAGGCCAGCCCCAGCATTTT
NA TRBJ2-3 TRBV5-6 NA CASSPPGTDTQYF TGTGCCAGCAGCCCCCCCGGGACAGATACGCAGTATTTT
NA TRBJ2-5 TRBV5-1 NA CASSSQGRVGGQETQYF TGCGCCAGCAGCTCCCAAGGGAGGGTAGGGGGGCAAGAGACCCAGTACTTC
NA TRBJ2-7 TRBV30 NA CAWSPQGNEQYF TGTGCCTGGAGTCCACAGGGTAACGAGCAGTACTTC
NA TRBJ1-4 TRBV11-2 once CASSSDGYQRGPNEKLFF TGTGCCAGCAGCTCCGACGGATATCAGAGGGGACCTAATGAAAAACTGTTTTTT
NA TRBJ1-1 TRBV11-1 NA CASSLAGRVAEAFF TGTGCCAGCAGCTTAGCGGGCAGGGTGGCTGAAGCTTTCTTT
NA TRBJ1-3 TRBV14 NA CASSHLLQGSGNTIYF TGTGCCAGCAGCCACCTCCTCCAGGGCTCTGGAAACACCATATATTTT
NA TRBJ1-2 TRBV2 NA CASSERSNYGYTF TGTGCCAGCAGTGAAAGGTCAAACTATGGCTACACCTTC